This is a list of T cell receptor beta chains from one sample in a study of blood T cells in healthy people across ages. TCRdb re-called the 5' RACE reads through MiXCR, storing one row per CDR3 protein. Of approximately 1,000,000 distinct CDR3 sequences listed, 40% to 45% were seen once; the top ten hold about 20%. Sequences were obtained from blood. The receptors derive from an older woman in good health. Each CDR3 is given with its conserved first and last residue. Fields, in order: V gene, D gene, clone size, J gene, CDR3 DNA, CDR3 protein. A D gene is named only where the DNA matches it firmly. Rows give clone size only sometimes, using once, few, many, or a class for an expanded clone.

TRBV15	-	-	TRBJ2-1	TGTGCCACCAACCCGAGGTACGGGAGTACCAATGAGCAGTTCTTC	CATNPRYGSTNEQFF
TRBV5-6	-	-	TRBJ2-7	TGTGCCAGCAGCCTGCCGACGAGGACCTACGAGCAGTACTTC	CASSLPTRTYEQYF
TRBV24-1	TRBD2	-	TRBJ2-3	TGTGCCACCAGTGACCCCACTAGCGTGGCAGATACGCAGTATTTT	CATSDPTSVADTQYF
TRBV29-1	TRBD2	many	TRBJ2-5	TGCAGCACGCGGCGGGAGGGCCGTTGGGAGACCCAGTACTTC	CSTRREGRWETQYF
TRBV6-1	TRBD1	-	TRBJ2-3	TGTGCCAGCAGTGAAGTTGTCCTCCCGGGACAGGGGATGGATACGCAGTATTTT	CASSEVVLPGQGMDTQYF
TRBV6-1	-	-	TRBJ2-7	TGTGCCAGCAGTGAAGGGGGAACAGGGAGGAACGAGCAGTACTTC	CASSEGGTGRNEQYF
TRBV28	-	-	TRBJ1-5	TGTGCCAGCAGCCCAGACAGGATTTATCAGCCCCAGCATTTT	CASSPDRIYQPQHF
TRBV5-1	TRBD1	-	TRBJ2-5	TGCGCCAGCACTCCGACAGGGGGTGAGACCCAGTACTTC	CASTPTGGETQYF
TRBV6-5	-	-	TRBJ1-1	TGTGCCAGCTTCCGGAACACTGAAGCTTTCTTT	CASFRNTEAFF
TRBV27	-	-	TRBJ2-3	-	CASSLSSREQFFGQGHYTDTQYF
TRBV11-2	TRBD2	few	TRBJ2-4	TGTGCCAGCAGCGGTAGCGGGAGTCGAACCAAAAACATTCAGTACTTC	CASSGSGSRTKNIQYF
TRBV5-1	-	few	TRBJ2-7	TGCGCCAGCAGCTCCTGGATGGGGGCAGGGGAGCAGTACTTC	CASSSWMGAGEQYF
TRBV5-1	-	once	TRBJ1-1	TGCGCCAGCAGCTGGGACAAAGTGAACACTGAAGCTTTCTTT	CASSWDKVNTEAFF
TRBV20-1	-	-	TRBJ2-2	TGCAGTGCTGCGTTGGGGGGCGTCACCACCGGGGAGCTGTTTTTT	CSAALGGVTTGELFF
TRBV24-1	TRBD1	-	TRBJ2-2	TGTGCCACCAGTGACCCGGACAGGGGTAACACCGGGGAGCTGTTTTTT	CATSDPDRGNTGELFF
TRBV13	TRBD2	-	TRBJ2-7	TGTGCCAGCAGCTCTACCGGGACTAGCGAGTCCTACGAGCAGTACTTC	CASSSTGTSESYEQYF
TRBV20-1	-	few	TRBJ1-1	TGCAGTGCTAGATTGTCCAGGGCAGTTGTCACTGAAGCTTTCTTT	CSARLSRAVVTEAFF
TRBV20-1	-	-	TRBJ1-1	TGCAGTGCCACTGGGGAGCTGAACACTGAAGCTTTCTTT	CSATGELNTEAFF
TRBV28	-	few	TRBJ2-7	TGTGCCAGCAGTCTATCCGGGACTCGAGAAGCCTACGAGCAGTACTTC	CASSLSGTREAYEQYF
TRBV20-1	-	-	TRBJ2-3	TGCAGTGCTAGCATTCTCACAGATACGCAGTATTTT	CSASILTDTQYF
TRBV7-9	-	-	TRBJ2-7	TGTGCCAGCATGTACGGACAGCAGTACTTC	CASMYGQQYF
TRBV10-3	-	many	TRBJ2-5	TGTGCCATCAGTGGCTGGCAGGCCAAAGAGACCCAGTACTTC	CAISGWQAKETQYF
TRBV20-1	TRBD2	-	TRBJ2-3	TGCAGTGCACCTGGACTAGCGGACCAGGGGACAGATACGCAGTATTTT	CSAPGLADQGTDTQYF
TRBV7-8	TRBD2	-	TRBJ2-7	TGTGCCAGCAGCTTATGGGGGGACGGAGGACTAGCGGGAGAAAGTTCCTACGAGCAGTACTTC	CASSLWGDGGLAGESSYEQYF
TRBV7-6	-	-	TRBJ2-4	TGTGCCGGCAGCACCAACCTAGGCGGAGCCAAAAACATTCAGTACTTC	CAGSTNLGGAKNIQYF
TRBV10-3	-	-	TRBJ2-3	TGTGCCATCAGAGACTTCCCCGACGATACGCAGTATTTT	CAIRDFPDDTQYF
TRBV20-1	-	-	TRBJ2-1	TGCAGTGCTGAGAGTTTTGCGGGCTCCTACAATGAGCAGTTCTTC	CSAESFAGSYNEQFF
TRBV6-1	TRBD2	-	TRBJ2-3	TGTGCCAGCACCTCATCGGGGGGGAGAACCACAGATACGCAGTATTTT	CASTSSGGRTTDTQYF
TRBV29-1	-	-	TRBJ1-4	TGCAGCGTCCTAGACAATGAAAAACTGTTTTTT	CSVLDNEKLFF
TRBV27	-	-	TRBJ2-6	TGTGCCAGCAGCCGACGGGTGGTAGGTTCTGGGGCCAACGTCCTGACTTTC	CASSRRVVGSGANVLTF